The clone carrying this TCR beta chain occurred once. This specimen belongs to a study of blood T cell repertoires in COVID-19. CDR1 and CDR2 (germline): LGHNA, YSLEER. CDR3 length: 16 residues. V lost 0 bases and J 9 bases, leaving 20 bases between the germline ends. TCRdb's table, derived via immunoSEQ multiplex PCR, lists solely in-frame clones and lacks some. The profile covers 56,000 or so clones, with roughly 89% appearing a single time and around two fifths taken by the ten largest. Source material: peripheral blood. The rearrangement joins TRBV4-3 to TRBJ1-2, with a possible D match to TRBD1 (5 bases). This receptor was taken from a woman in her fifties or sixties with COVID-19, enrolled during active disease. Here the CDR3 DNA reads TGCGCCAGCAGCCAAGATTGGGCGGGGGGACCCGAGAGCTACACCTTC. The encoded protein is CASSQDWAGGPESYTF.